This TCR beta chain was profiled in a study of T cells expressing NK-cell markers. This CDR3 has 15 residues. Germline V gives CDR1 ENHRY, CDR2 SYGVKD. Reanalyzing the 5' RACE reads, TCRdb keeps one entry per CDR3 protein, without DNA. The sample's table shows about 540,000 distinct CDR3 sequences. The sample taken for sequencing was blood T cells: a sorted CD56 or NKG2C T cell subset, CD4+ or CD8+ T cells, or bulk PBMC T cells (not recorded which). The sequence was collected from a man aged 18-30 years in good health. The J gene is TRBJ2-7, the V gene TRBV10-3; the TRBD1 assignment by TCRdb is unverifiable without DNA. The CDR3 loop reads CAISESVGTGHEQYF.